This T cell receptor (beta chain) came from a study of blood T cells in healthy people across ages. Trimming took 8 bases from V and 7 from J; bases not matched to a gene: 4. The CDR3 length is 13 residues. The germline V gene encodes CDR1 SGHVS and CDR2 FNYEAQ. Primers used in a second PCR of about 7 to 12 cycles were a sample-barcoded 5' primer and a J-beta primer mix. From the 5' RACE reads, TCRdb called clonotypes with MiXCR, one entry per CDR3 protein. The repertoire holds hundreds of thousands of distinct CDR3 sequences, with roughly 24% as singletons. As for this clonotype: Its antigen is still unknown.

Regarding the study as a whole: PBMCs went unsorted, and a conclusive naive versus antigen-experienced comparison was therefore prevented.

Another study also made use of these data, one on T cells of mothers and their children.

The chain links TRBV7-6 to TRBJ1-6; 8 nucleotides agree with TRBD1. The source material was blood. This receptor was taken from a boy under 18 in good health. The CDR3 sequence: CASRDRPNSPLHF. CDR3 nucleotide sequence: TGTGCCAGCCGGGACAGGCCGAATTCACCCCTCCACTTT. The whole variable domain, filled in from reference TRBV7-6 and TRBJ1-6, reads GAGVSQSPRYKVTKRGQDVALRCDPISGHVSLYWYRQALGQGPEFLTYFNYEAQQDKSGLPNDRFSAERPEGSISTLTIQRTEQRDSAMYRCASRDRPNSPLHFGNGTRLTVT.